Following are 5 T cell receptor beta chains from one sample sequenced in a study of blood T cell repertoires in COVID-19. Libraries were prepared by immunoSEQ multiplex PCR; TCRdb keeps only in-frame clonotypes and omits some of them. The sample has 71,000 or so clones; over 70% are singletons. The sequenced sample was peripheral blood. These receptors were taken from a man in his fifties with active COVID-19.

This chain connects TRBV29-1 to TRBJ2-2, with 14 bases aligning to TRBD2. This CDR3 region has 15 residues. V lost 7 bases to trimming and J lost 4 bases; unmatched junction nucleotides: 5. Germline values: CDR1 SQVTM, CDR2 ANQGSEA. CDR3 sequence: CSATGLAGVTGELFF. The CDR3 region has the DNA TGCAGCGCCACGGGACTAGCGGGAGTCACCGGGGAGCTGTTTTTT.

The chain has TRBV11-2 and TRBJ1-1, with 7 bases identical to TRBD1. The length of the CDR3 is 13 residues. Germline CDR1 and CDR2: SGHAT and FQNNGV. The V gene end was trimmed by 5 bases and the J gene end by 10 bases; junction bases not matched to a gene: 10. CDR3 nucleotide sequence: TGTGCCAGCAGCAGTTACAGGGGTCAGACAGCTTTCTTT. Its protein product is CASSSYRGQTAFF. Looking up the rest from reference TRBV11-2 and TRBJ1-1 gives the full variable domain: EAGVAQSPRYKIIEKRQSVAFWCNPISGHATLYWYQQILGQGPKLLIQFQNNGVVDDSQLPKDRFSAERLKGVDSTLKIQPAKLEDSAVYLCASSSYRGQTAFFGQGTRLTVV.

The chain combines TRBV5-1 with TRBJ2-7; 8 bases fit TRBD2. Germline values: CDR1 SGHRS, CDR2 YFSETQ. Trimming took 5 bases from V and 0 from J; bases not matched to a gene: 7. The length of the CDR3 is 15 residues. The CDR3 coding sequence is TGCGCCAGCAGGTTGATAGCGGGAAGCTCCTACGAGCAGTACTTC. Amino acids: CASRLIAGSSYEQYF.

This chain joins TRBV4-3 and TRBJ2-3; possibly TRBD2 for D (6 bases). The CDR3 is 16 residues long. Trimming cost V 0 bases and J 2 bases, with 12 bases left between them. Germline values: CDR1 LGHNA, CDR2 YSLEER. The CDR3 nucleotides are TGCGCCAGCAGCCAAGACGGGGGTGTCATCACAGATACGCAGTATTTT. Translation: CASSQDGGVITDTQYF.

In nucleotides, the CDR3 is TGTGCCAGCAGTTTAAGGGGGCTAAATCAGCCCCAGCATTTT. Encoded protein: CASSLRGLNQPQHF. V is TRBV28 and J is TRBJ1-5; TRBD1 agrees at 7 bases. V gave up 2 bases and J gave up 4 bases; unmatched junction bases: 2. The CDR3 totals 14 residues. Germline CDR1 MDHEN, CDR2 SYDVKM.